The source of this TCR beta chain is a study of cytomegalovirus exposure and HLA in healthy donors. Broader study findings: For cytomegalovirus status, the classifier reportedly gave diagnoses with high specificity and sensitivity. Later analysis reportedly placed an Asian-associated ancestry cluster below the roughly 630-donor mean in N-insertions.

Amplification used 60 Vbeta primers and 13 Jbeta primers. Methods used by the authors: Later, an analysis found about 80 million unique TCR beta chains, and about 10 million of these were shared. TCRdb's table, derived via immunoSEQ multiplex PCR, lists solely in-frame clones and lacks some. D and trimming were read from the DNA, whereas the V and J calls and clone size are those reported in that table. The sample records 50,000 to 60,000 clones, approximately 73% being singletons. Notes on this clone: The antigen remains unidentified.

Trimming took 3 bases from V and 0 from J; bases not matched to a gene: 2. The CDR3 covers 14 residues. Germline lookup yields CDR1 LGHNA and CDR2 YNFKEQ. V usage is TRBV4-2 and J usage is TRBJ2-7; 7 nucleotides line up with TRBD1. The TCR was taken from a man between 18 and 35 years old in good health and CMV-seronegative. Sequencing was done on a sample of PBMCs. The CDR3 DNA sequence: TGTGCCAGCAGCCACGGGACAGTCTCCTACGAGCAGTACTTC. Translated, it gives CASSHGTVSYEQYF.